This TCR beta chain stems from a study of radiation and T cells in renal cell carcinoma. The time point was: blood 2 weeks post-SBRT. Treatment described: 15 Gy SBRT to primary tumor, nephrectomy 4 weeks later. Per the germline V gene, CDR1 is MNHEY and CDR2 is SVGAGI. The CDR3 totals 14 residues. V shed 0 bases and J shed 4 bases, with 7 bases lying between them. The repertoire was sequenced with immunoSEQ multiplex PCR; TCRdb's copy has only in-frame clones and lacks some. The data show about 120,000 clones, with about four fifths seen just once and roughly 5.9% held by the top ten. The source was blood, collected from a patient whose treatment included radiotherapy and nephrectomy. The sequence was collected from a man between 50 and 59 years old with renal cell carcinoma. This chain uses TRBV6-5 with TRBJ1-5; D unresolved. The CDR3 is CASSYSRVNQPQHF. DNA of the CDR3: TGTGCCAGCAGTTACTCACGTGTGAATCAGCCCCAGCATTTT.